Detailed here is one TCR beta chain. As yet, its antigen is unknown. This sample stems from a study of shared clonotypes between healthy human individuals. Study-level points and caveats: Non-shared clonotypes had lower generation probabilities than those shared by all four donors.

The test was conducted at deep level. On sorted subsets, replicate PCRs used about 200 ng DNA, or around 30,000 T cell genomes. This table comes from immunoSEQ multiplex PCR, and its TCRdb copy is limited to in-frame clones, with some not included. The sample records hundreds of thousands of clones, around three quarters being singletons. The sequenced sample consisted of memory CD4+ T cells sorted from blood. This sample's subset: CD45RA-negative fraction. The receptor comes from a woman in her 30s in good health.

In DNA, the CDR3 is TGCGCCAGCAGCCACGGACTAGCGGGAGGCTATGATACGCAGTATTTT. It is translated as CASSHGLAGGYDTQYF. This chain joins TRBV4-1 and TRBJ2-3, with 14 bases lining up with TRBD2. The J segment lost 6 bases and the V segment lost 3 bases, leaving 5 bases of the junction unmatched. This CDR3 region has 16 residues. Looked up from germline, CDR1 is MGHRA and CDR2 is YSYEKL.